This T cell receptor (beta chain) was sequenced in a study of cytomegalovirus exposure and HLA in healthy donors. The PCR made use of 60 Vbeta and 13 Jbeta primers. Profiled with immunoSEQ multiplex PCR; TCRdb holds only in-frame clones, not every one. The repertoire holds around 130,000 clones, with approximately 80% as singletons. The CDR3 is 15 amino acids. Germline CDR1 is MGHRA and CDR2 is YSYEKL. With 1 base removed from V and 3 bases from J, the gap between germline ends came to 12 bases. This rearrangement joins TRBV4-1 to TRBJ1-2, with a weak D call TRBD1 (5 bases). This sequence originates from a woman aged 18-29 years in good health and CMV-seropositive. Sequenced: PBMCs. CDR3 in amino acids: CASSQGGGMDYGYTF. In DNA, the CDR3 is TGCGCCAGCAGCCAAGGGGGGGGGATGGACTATGGCTACACCTTC.